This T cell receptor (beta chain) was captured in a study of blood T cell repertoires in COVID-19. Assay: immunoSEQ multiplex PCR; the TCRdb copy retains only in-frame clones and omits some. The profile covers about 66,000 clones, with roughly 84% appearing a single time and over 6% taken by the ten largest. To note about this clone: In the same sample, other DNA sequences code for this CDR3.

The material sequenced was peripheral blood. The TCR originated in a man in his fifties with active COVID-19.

The CDR3 coding sequence is TGTGCCAGCAGCCCCACGGACTATGGCTACACCTTC. Amino acid sequence: CASSPTDYGYTF. The chain links TRBV7-9 to TRBJ1-2; D is unclear. The CDR3 totals 12 residues. V was trimmed by 5 bases and J by 3 bases, leaving 7 bases between them. The V gene's germline CDR1 is SEHNR and CDR2 FQNEAQ (reference sequence).